This is a list of T cell receptor beta chains from one sample in a study of OX40 agonist ivuxolimab in advanced cancers. Assay used: immunoSEQ multiplex PCR; TCRdb lists only in-frame clones, some missing. The sample has around 60,000 clones; nearly 95% are singletons. The source material was CD4+ or CD8+ T cells sorted from blood, sampled in a trial of the OX40 agonist ivuxolimab. These receptors all come from an adult with an advanced solid tumor such as melanoma, head and neck, liver or kidney cancer. The conserved cysteine and the conserved F or W are not part of the CDR3 here. A row's size may be missing; if present it is once, few, many or a size class.

size,J,V,CDR3
.,TRBJ2-7,TRBV27,ASSSATGYEQY
medium-sized,TRBJ2-1,TRBV5-1,ASSLMGSYNEQF
.,TRBJ2-7,TRBV19,ASSLGLAGYEQY
.,TRBJ1-1,TRBV6-1,ASSEVTLDTEAF
.,TRBJ2-1,TRBV4-3,ASSLSGVSYNEQF
.,TRBJ1-4,TRBV7-9,ASSRSDSSTNEKLF
once,TRBJ2-5,TRBV18,ASSLWTSGREETQY
few,TRBJ2-3,TRBV2,ASRGTSGGTDTQY
once,TRBJ2-1,TRBV4-1,ASSQGLAGNEEQF
.,TRBJ2-1,TRBV2,ASSGPEDYNEQF
.,TRBJ1-1,TRBV13,ASSLQVYMNTEAF
.,TRBJ2-1,TRBV9,ASSSQDRGNEQF
few,TRBJ1-1,TRBV4-1,ASSQYRETEAF
.,TRBJ2-7,TRBV28,ASSWGSGGGNGQY
few,TRBJ1-1,TRBV7-9,ASSPLTGMNTEAF
.,.,TRBV27,ASSLSGSSYEQY
.,TRBJ2-1,TRBV11-3,ASSLLFVAGGRYNEQF
.,TRBJ2-5,TRBV13,ASSLKAQETQY
once,TRBJ2-3,TRBV2,ASGRLAGGLDTQY
.,TRBJ1-5,TRBV9,ASSADRDLGYSNQPQH
once,TRBJ2-7,TRBV5-1,ASSLGTGESYEQY
few,TRBJ1-1,TRBV19,ASTPTGKNTEAF
.,TRBJ2-1,TRBV4-3,ASSPRDASYNEQF
.,TRBJ2-2,TRBV4-2,ASSHPSTGELF
.,TRBJ2-3,TRBV7-2,ASSLGRELTQY
.,TRBJ2-3,TRBV5-1,ASSLEVSRDTQY
.,TRBJ2-1,TRBV7-9,ASSLATSGRADEQF
.,TRBJ2-7,TRBV14,ASSRFQTYEQY
.,TRBJ2-3,TRBV6-6,ASSYQGHTDTQY
.,TRBJ2-3,TRBV27,ASSTVRWTGLHTDTQY
once,TRBJ2-1,TRBV7-2,ASSEIHNEQF
.,TRBJ2-3,TRBV29-1,SVGLAGGPITQY
.,TRBJ2-1,TRBV27,ASSRESGPVSYNEQF
.,TRBJ2-1,TRBV7-9,ASSSPLGSDEQF
.,TRBJ2-7,TRBV11-2,ASSLAASGYEQY
.,TRBJ2-1,TRBV7-2,ASSPGAGTKQF
.,TRBJ2-1,TRBV4-1,ASSPSARPWDEQF
.,TRBJ2-4,TRBV27,ASIITSLAGGPGGNIQY
.,TRBJ2-7,TRBV7-9,ASRQQGSSYEQY
.,TRBJ2-1,TRBV11-2,ASSLFGNPNNEQF
once,TRBJ2-1,TRBV10-3,AIRASGSDSYNEQF
once,TRBJ2-3,TRBV5-4,ASSLGLASTDTQY
.,TRBJ2-7,TRBV28,ASSLRTGLSYEQY
.,TRBJ1-1,TRBV11-2,ASSLRTGNTEAF
.,TRBJ2-1,TRBV19,ASSIGLAGAEEQF
.,TRBJ1-3,TRBV6-1,ASSEGGSGNTIY
few,TRBJ2-2,TRBV27,ATTGGGELF
.,TRBJ2-3,TRBV2,ASSEDSFTDTQY